This T cell receptor (beta chain) was sequenced in a study of T-cell memory formation after mild COVID-19. In TCRdb, the 5' RACE reads were re-called with MiXCR into one record per CDR3 protein. Of more than 350,000 distinct CDR3 sequences listed, about a sixth are singletons. Germline loops: CDR1 SGHAT, CDR2 FQNNGV. CDR3 size: 14 residues. V lost 6 bases and J 2 bases, leaving 12 bases between the germline ends. This clonotype was sampled from a man aged 18-30 years who had mild COVID-19 (a few samples of this study predate the infection). Cell type and time point are not known. Source material: PBMCs or a T cell subset sorted from them (not recorded which). The chain employs TRBV11-2 and TRBJ2-3; D might be TRBD2 (6 bases). The CDR3 DNA sequence: TGTGCCAGCAGTCGGGACTTCGACACAGATACGCAGTATTTT. This encodes CASSRDFDTDTQYF.